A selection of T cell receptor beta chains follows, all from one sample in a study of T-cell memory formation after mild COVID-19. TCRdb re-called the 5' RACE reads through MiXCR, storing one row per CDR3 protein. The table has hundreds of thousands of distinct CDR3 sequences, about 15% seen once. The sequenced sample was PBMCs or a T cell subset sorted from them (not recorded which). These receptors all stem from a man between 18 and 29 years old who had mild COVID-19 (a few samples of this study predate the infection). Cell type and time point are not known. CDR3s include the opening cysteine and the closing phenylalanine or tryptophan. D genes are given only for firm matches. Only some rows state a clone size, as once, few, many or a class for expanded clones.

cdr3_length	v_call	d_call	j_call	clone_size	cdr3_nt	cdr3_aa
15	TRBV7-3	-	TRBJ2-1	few	TGTGCCAGCAGCCGGGGGAGCGGCTCCTACAATGAGCAGTTCTTC	CASSRGSGSYNEQFF
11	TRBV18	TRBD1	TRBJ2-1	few	TGTGCCAGCTCATCCCGGGACAGGGAGTTCTTC	CASSSRDREFF
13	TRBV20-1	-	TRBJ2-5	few	TGCAGTGCTAGAGATCGGATATGGAGCTCCCAGTACTTC	CSARDRIWSSQYF
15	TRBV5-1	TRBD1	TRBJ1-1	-	TGCGCCAGCAGCCCTCGGACAGGGACGGGCACTGAAGCTTTCTTT	CASSPRTGTGTEAFF
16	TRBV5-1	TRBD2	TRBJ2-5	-	TGCGCCAGCAGCTTGGCCGGGACTAGGGGGACGGAGACCCAGTACTTC	CASSLAGTRGTETQYF
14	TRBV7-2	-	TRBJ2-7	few	TGTGCCAGCAGCTTCGGTCTTATTTCCTACGAGCAGTACTTC	CASSFGLISYEQYF
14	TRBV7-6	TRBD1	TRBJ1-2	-	TGTGCCAGCAGTTTGGACCCAGGGGGCAATGGCTACACCTTC	CASSLDPGGNGYTF
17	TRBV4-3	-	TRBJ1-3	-	TGCGCCAGCAGCCAAGAAGGAGCGTTCCGCTCTGGAAACACCATATATTTT	CASSQEGAFRSGNTIYF
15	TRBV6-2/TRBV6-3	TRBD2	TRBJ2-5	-	TGTGCCAGCAGTTACCCAGGACTAGCGAGGCAGACCCAGTACTTC	CASSYPGLARQTQYF
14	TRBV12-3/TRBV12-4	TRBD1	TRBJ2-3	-	TGTGCCAGTATAAATGGACAGGCCACAGATACGCAGTATTTT	CASINGQATDTQYF
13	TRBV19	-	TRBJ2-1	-	TGTGCCAGTAGTATCCGCAGTTACAATGAGCAGTTCTTC	CASSIRSYNEQFF
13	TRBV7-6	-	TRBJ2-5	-	TGTGCCAGCAGCTTAGTTATTCTGGAGACCCAGTACTTC	CASSLVILETQYF
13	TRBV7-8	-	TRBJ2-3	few	TGTGCCAGCAGCAAAACCACAGGGGATACGCAGTATTTT	CASSKTTGDTQYF
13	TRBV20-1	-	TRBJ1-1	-	TGCAGAGGGGTGGGAGGGGCGAGGACTGAAGCTTTCTTT	CRGVGGARTEAFF
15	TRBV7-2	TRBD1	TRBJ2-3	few	TGTGCCAGCAGCTTAAGTTTAGGGGGCGGAGATACGCAGTATTTT	CASSLSLGGGDTQYF